This T cell receptor (beta chain) stems from a study of Ad26.COV2.S vaccination and SARS-CoV-2 variants. About the research overall: Recipients of Ad26.COV2.S got it intramuscularly, once or twice 56 days apart.

Using immunoSEQ multiplex PCR, the repertoire was profiled, and TCRdb retains in-frame clones only, with some absent. The sample shows more than 400,000 clones, less than 95% of them seen only once. Points from the study as a whole: Non-spike TCR breadth was similar in vaccine and placebo recipients. Spike-specific TCR breadth ran higher among vaccine recipients than placebo recipients. Breadth, reportedly substantial, characterized the spike-specific CD8+ and CD4+ T cell responses after vaccination.

Concerning this clone itself: Its antigen is as yet unknown. The same CDR3 arises from other DNA sequences in this sample as well.

This CDR3 has 15 amino acids. The V gene lost 0 bases and the J gene lost 1 base, with 8 bases spanning the gap. Germline loops: CDR1 SGDLS, CDR2 YYNGEE. The treatment here: around 19 received Ad26.COV2.S at low or high dose, single or two shots; 5 received placebo; per-sample allocation not given. Sampling was performed 63 days after the first vaccine or placebo injection. The clonotype comes from a person between 18 and 65 years old who received the Ad26.COV2.S COVID-19 vaccine or a placebo. Sequenced here: peripheral blood, sampled in a trial of Ad26.COV2.S vaccine versus placebo. J is TRBJ2-1 and V is TRBV9; perhaps TRBD2 as D (6 bases). CDR3 in amino acids: CASSVAGVSYNEQFF. DNA for the CDR3: TGTGCCAGCAGCGTAGCGGGAGTTTCCTACAATGAGCAGTTCTTC. Full variable domain (outside the CDR3, taken from reference TRBV9 and TRBJ2-1): DSGVTQTPKHLITATGQRVTLRCSPRSGDLSVYWYQQSLDQGLQFLIQYYNGEERAKGNILERFSAQQFPDLHSELNLSSLELGDSALYFCASSVAGVSYNEQFFGPGTRLTVL.